The 10 T cell receptor beta chains listed next were all sequenced from one sample in a study of post-analysis software for immune sequencing data. Broader study findings: Patients had higher frequencies than controls of roughly 5 TRBV segments, including TRBV5-6, TRBV5-1 and TRBV20-1.

Their antigens remain unidentified. The library was made from cDNA and included unique molecular identifiers. Each CDR3 protein gets one entry after TCRdb re-called the PCR reads with MiXCR. In the table there are about 430,000 distinct CDR3 sequences, about 40% of which are singletons. The sample taken for sequencing was blood. The receptors derive from a girl between 2 and 10 years old with multiple sclerosis.

This clonotype was recorded only once. Here the CDR3 reads CASSTYGGVLYGYTF. The CDR3, as DNA: TGTGCCAGCAGTACCTACGGGGGCGTACTCTATGGCTACACCTTC. The chain combines TRBV12-3 or TRBV12-4 with TRBJ1-2; possibly TRBD1 for D (6 bases). The CDR3 totals 15 residues. V was clipped by 5 bases and J by 4 bases, with 17 bases between them.

The chain is built from TRBV9 and TRBJ2-5; 9 nucleotides align to TRBD2. Per germline, CDR1 SGDLS and CDR2 YYNGEE. The V and J ends lost 0 bases and 4 bases, in that order; junction bases with no gene match: 7. The CDR3 is made up of 16 amino acids. The CDR3 loop reads CASSVVAGASLETQYF. The CDR3 coding sequence is TGTGCCAGCAGCGTAGTAGCGGGAGCATCCCTAGAGACCCAGTACTTC.

J is TRBJ2-4 and V is TRBV7-2; D is possibly TRBD2 (6 bases). The J call may be incorrect, as the DNA end agrees better with TRBJ2-5. Germline CDR1 is SGHTA and CDR2 is FQGNSA. This CDR3 comprises 17 residues. CDR3 bases: TGTGCCAGCAGCTTAGCGTGGGACTCCCCCCCGGGAGAGACCCAGTACTTC. Its translation is CASSLAWDSPPGETQYF.

This clonotype was seen a handful of times. The rearrangement joins TRBV12-3 or TRBV12-4 to TRBJ2-5, with 7 nucleotides matching TRBD1. TRBJ2-7 explains the end of the DNA better; the J call may be wrong. This CDR3 region has 13 residues. The CDR3 loop is CASSPLGGHEQYF. The CDR3 nucleotides read TGTGCCAGCAGTCCGTTAGGGGGCCACGAGCAGTACTTC.

The chain joins TRBV2 to TRBJ1-2; D unresolved. In germline, CDR1 is SNHLY, CDR2 FYNNEI. Deletions cut 8 bases from V and 8 bases from J, with 12 bases between. The CDR3 extends over 11 amino acids. The CDR3 sequence is CASGSLGGYTF. CDR3 DNA sequence: TGTGCCAGCGGCAGTCTAGGGGGCTACACCTTC.

V gene TRBV2 combines with J gene TRBJ1-1, with D possibly TRBD1 on 6 matching bases. CDR3 length: 17 residues. V lost 4 bases and J lost 3, with 21 bases in between. Germline CDR1 reads SNHLY; CDR2 reads FYNNEI. CDR3 DNA: TGTGCCAGCAGTGGCCAGGGGCTGATGATTTCGGACACTGAAGCTTTCTTT. As protein: CASSGQGLMISDTEAFF.

This clonotype was picked up one time. A single base separates this from a much larger clone, so it may be a read error. The chain joins TRBV4-1 to TRBJ1-2; 10 bases agree with TRBD1. CDR1 and CDR2 (germline): MGHRA, YSYEKL. Unmatched junction bases numbered 15, after V lost 4 bases and J lost 4 bases. CDR3 length: 18 amino acids. In DNA, the CDR3 is TGCGCCAGCAGCCGTTCCGTGACAGGGGGCGAAGGAGTCTATGGCTACACCTTC. Translation: CASSRSVTGGEGVYGYTF.

This clonotype has a handful of counts. The rearrangement joins TRBV3-1 to TRBJ2-7; no firm D call. V lost 4 bases and J lost 3, with 10 bases in between. The germline V gene encodes CDR1 LGHDT and CDR2 YNNKEL (reference sequence). The length of the CDR3 is 13 residues. The CDR3 is CASSLALHYEQYF. The CDR3, as DNA: TGTGCCAGCAGCCTTGCCCTTCACTACGAGCAGTACTTC.

Only a few counts were recorded for this clonotype. This sequence joins TRBV15 and TRBJ1-2; no definite D call. CDR3 length: 13 residues. From germline, CDR1 is LNHNV and CDR2 YYDKDF (reference sequence). V was trimmed by 0 bases and J by 6 bases, leaving 8 bases between them. As DNA, the CDR3 is TGTGCCACCAGCAGAGATCGAAGCAATGGCTACACCTTC. It specifies CATSRDRSNGYTF. The full variable domain, rest sourced from reference TRBV15 and TRBJ1-2, is DAMVIQNPRYQVTQFGKPVTLSCSQTLNHNVMYWYQQKSSQAPKLLFHYYDKDFNNEADTPDNFQSRRPNTSFCFLDIRSPGLGDTAMYLCATSRDRSNGYTFGSGTRLTVV.

This rearrangement joins TRBV7-8 to TRBJ2-3; D is unclear. CDR3 length: 15 amino acids. The V and J ends lost 6 bases and 2 bases respectively, with 15 bases between them. CDR1 is SGHVS, CDR2 FQNEAQ, per germline. CDR3 sequence (DNA): TGTGCCAGCAGGGGCCAACCGGCCAACACAGATACGCAGTATTTT. Its translation: CASRGQPANTDTQYF.